The T cell receptor (beta chain) described here comes from a study of blood T cell repertoires in COVID-19. Study-level background: Samples of COVID-19 (acute and convalescent) were obtained from the United States, Italy and Spain.

The data were produced by immunoSEQ multiplex PCR, yet TCRdb's version contains in-frame clones alone and is incomplete. The data hold 200,000 to 250,000 clones, with around 90% observed a single time. The CDR3 loop spans 17 amino acids. The junction had 11 bases not matched to a gene; V was cut back by 3 bases and J by 7 bases. Germline lookup yields CDR1 SGHDN and CDR2 FVKESK. This TCR was recovered from a man aged 25-45 years who had been exposed to COVID-19. The sequencing input was PBMCs or T cells enriched from blood (not recorded which). The chain uses TRBV14 and TRBJ1-6, with TRBD1 matching 8 bases. The CDR3 nucleotides are TGTGCCAGCAGCCATTTCTCCAGGGGGCATCTGAATTCACCCCTCCACTTT. It is translated as CASSHFSRGHLNSPLHF. The whole variable domain, filled in from reference TRBV14 and TRBJ1-6, reads EAGVTQFPSHSVIEKGQTVTLRCDPISGHDNLYWYRRVMGKEIKFLLHFVKESKQDESGMPNNRFLAERTGGTYSTLKVQPAELEDSGVYFCASSHFSRGHLNSPLHFGNGTRLTVT.